Each of the 19 T cell receptor beta chains below was sequenced from the same sample in a study of blood T cell repertoires in COVID-19. Profiling relied on immunoSEQ multiplex PCR, and the TCRdb table lists in-frame clones only, not all of them. The table includes fewer than 200,000 clones, 80% to 90% detected once. The sequencing sample was made of PBMCs or T cells enriched from blood (not recorded which). These receptors all come from a woman aged 45-60 years in a cohort exposed to, infected with or recovered from COVID-19 (not recorded which).

The rearrangement links TRBV16 to TRBJ1-5; D not certain. The CDR3 has 13 amino acids. Trimming removed 0 bases from V and 9 bases from J, with 9 bases in between. Germline CDR1 reads KGHSY; CDR2 reads FQNENV. The DNA for the CDR3 is TGTGCCAGCAGCCAATCGGTGCAGTCGCCCCAGCATTTT. Amino acids: CASSQSVQSPQHF.

The chain carries TRBV28 and TRBJ1-5; 7 bases fit TRBD1. The germline gives CDR1 MDHEN, CDR2 SYDVKM. This CDR3 spans 18 amino acids. V shed 6 bases, J shed 1 base, and the junction held 15 bases outside the gene matches. CDR3 sequence reads: CASRALTRGLPSNQPQHF. The CDR3 bases are TGTGCCAGCAGGGCACTAACAAGGGGGCTCCCAAGCAATCAGCCCCAGCATTTT.

This rearrangement joins TRBV3-1 (or the pseudogene TRBV3-2) to TRBJ2-6; no firm D call. The CDR3 contains 15 residues. The ends were cut back, 4 bases at V and 0 bases at J, with 7 bases in the middle. Germline assignment: CDR1 LGHDT and CDR2 YNNKEL (reference sequence). CDR3: CASSLRSSGANVLTF. CDR3 nucleotide sequence: TGTGCCAGCAGCCTACGGAGCTCTGGGGCCAACGTCCTGACTTTC.

The chain recombines TRBV10-3 with TRBJ2-1, with 8 bases fitting TRBD1. The CDR3 runs to 15 residues. CDR1 ENHRY and CDR2 SYGVKD come from the germline V gene. Germline trimming cut 6 bases from V and 2 bases from J; bases unmatched to any gene: 6. The CDR3 here is CAIRADRETYNEQFF. CDR3 DNA sequence: TGTGCCATCAGGGCGGACAGGGAGACCTACAATGAGCAGTTCTTC.

The chain has TRBV5-4 and TRBJ2-7, with D possibly matching TRBD1 (5 bases). Trimming took off 3 bases at V and 1 base at J, with 17 bases between the two ends. Germline CDR1 SGHNT, CDR2 YYREEE (reference sequence). The CDR3 sequence is 16 residues long. The DNA for the CDR3 is TGTGCCAGCAGCTCCCGCATGGGGCCCACATCCTACGAGCAGTACTTC. Protein sequence: CASSSRMGPTSYEQYF.

This rearrangement joins TRBV30 to TRBJ2-5; no definite D call. The CDR3 runs to 16 residues. In germline, CDR1 is GTSNPN, CDR2 SVGIG (reference sequence). Trimming stripped 0 bases from V and 2 bases from J, with 16 bases between. The CDR3 protein is CAWSVLHRIAQETQYF. Written as DNA, the CDR3 is TGTGCCTGGAGTGTACTGCACAGAATCGCGCAAGAGACCCAGTACTTC. The variable domain in full, with the rest retrieved from reference TRBV30 and TRBJ2-5, is SQTIHQWPATLVQPVGSPLSLECTVEGTSNPNLYWYRQAAGRGLQLLFYSVGIGQISSEVPQNLSASRPQDRQFILSSKKLLLSDSGFYLCAWSVLHRIAQETQYFGPGTRLLVL.

The chain uses TRBV2 and TRBJ1-6; possibly TRBD1 for D (6 bases). V dropped 5 bases and J dropped 7 bases, with 12 bases sitting between them. This CDR3 is 14 amino acids long. CDR1 is SNHLY, CDR2 FYNNEI, per germline. The CDR3 sequence: CASSNPDSNSPLHF. The CDR3 DNA reads as TGTGCCAGCAGTAACCCGGACAGCAATTCACCCCTCCACTTT.

This clone was detected once. The V and J genes are TRBV11-2 and TRBJ2-1; D is perhaps TRBD2 (6 bases). Germline CDR1 is SGHAT and CDR2 is FQNNGV. CDR3 length: 17 amino acids. Between the trimmed V and J ends, which lost 0 bases and 6 bases, there was a span of 18 bases. As DNA, the CDR3 is TGTGCCAGCAGCTTAGATCTGCTCGGGGGTTCCCTCAATGAGCAGTTCTTC. Translated: CASSLDLLGGSLNEQFF.

This chain links TRBV5-1 with TRBJ2-5; possible D gene TRBD2, 6 bases. This CDR3 is built from 16 residues. Trimming took off 0 bases at V and 4 bases at J, with 16 bases between the two ends. CDR1 and CDR2 from the germline V gene are SGHRS and YFSETQ. The CDR3 DNA sequence: TGCGCCAGCAGCTTGGGTGGGGGACTTAAGGGAGAGACCCAGTACTTC. It specifies CASSLGGGLKGETQYF.

V usage is TRBV19 and J usage is TRBJ1-1; D is ambiguous. Germline V gene sequence: CDR1 LNHDA, CDR2 SQIVND (reference sequence). The V gene lost 4 bases and the J gene lost 1 base, with 19 bases spanning the gap. The CDR3 has 17 residues. Written as DNA, the CDR3 is TGTGCCAGTAGTACCTACCTAACGACAAACGCGAACACTGAAGCTTTCTTT. It encodes CASSTYLTTNANTEAFF.

The chain couples TRBV19 to TRBJ1-2; 9 bases align to TRBD1. This CDR3 has 13 amino acids. Germline V gives CDR1 LNHDA, CDR2 SQIVND (reference sequence). V was pared by 5 bases and J by 13 bases, with 11 bases of the junction left unmatched. The chain's CDR3 is CASSVGGQGLGTF. DNA for the CDR3: TGTGCCAGTAGTGTCGGAGGACAGGGGCTGGGCACCTTC.

This clone was counted a single time. V gene TRBV11-2 combines with J gene TRBJ1-1; 7 bases are a match to TRBD1. Germline CDR1 is SGHAT and CDR2 is FQNNGV. Unmatched junction bases numbered 6, after V lost 3 bases and J lost 8 bases. There are 13 residues in the CDR3. This CDR3 reads CASSFDRAAEAFF. CDR3 sequence (DNA): TGTGCCAGCAGCTTCGACAGGGCAGCAGAAGCTTTCTTT.

The chain couples TRBV7-9 to TRBJ2-7; 7 nucleotides agree with TRBD2. The CDR3 totals 14 residues. The V and J ends lost 3 bases and 5 bases, in that order; junction bases with no gene match: 7. Germline V gene data show CDR1 as SEHNR and CDR2 as FQNEAQ (reference sequence). CDR3 coding DNA: TGTGCCAGCAGCTTGGACCCGGCGGGGGACGAGCAGTACTTC. Protein product: CASSLDPAGDEQYF.

The gene calls are TRBV13 and TRBJ2-1, with D possibly TRBD1 on 5 matching bases. V lost 5 bases and J lost 10, with 27 bases in between. Germline CDR1 is PRHDT and CDR2 is FYEKMQ (reference sequence). CDR3 length: 17 residues. CDR3 bases: TGTGCCAGCAGCCTGCATGGCGGCAGGGCAGCAATCGGAGAGCAGTTCTTC. It translates to CASSLHGGRAAIGEQFF. The full variable domain, its missing parts supplied by reference TRBV13 and TRBJ2-1, is AAGVIQSPRHLIKEKRETATLKCYPIPRHDTVYWYQQGPGQDPQFLISFYEKMQSDKGSIPDRFSAQQFSDYHSELNMSSLELGDSALYFCASSLHGGRAAIGEQFFGPGTRLTVL.

The chain uses TRBV24-1 and TRBJ2-7, with D perhaps TRBD1 (6 bases). Trimming cost V 7 bases and J 1 base, with 10 bases left between them. This CDR3 comprises 13 residues. Germline V gives CDR1 KGHDR, CDR2 SFDVKD. CDR3 loop: CATSTDSSYEQYF. Written as DNA, the CDR3 is TGTGCCACCAGCACGGACAGTTCCTACGAGCAGTACTTC.

This clone was observed a single time. V gene TRBV16 combines with J gene TRBJ2-7, with TRBD2 identical over 7 bases. This CDR3 comprises 15 residues. Germline-derived CDR1 and CDR2 are KGHSY and FQNENV. Germline trimming cut 0 bases from V and 3 bases from J; bases unmatched to any gene: 5. The CDR3, as DNA: TGTGCCAGCAGCCAATCTGGGCCTAGCGGCTACGAGCAGTACTTC. Amino acid sequence: CASSQSGPSGYEQYF.

This clone was detected a few times. This chain uses TRBV7-9 with TRBJ1-2, with D perhaps TRBD1 (6 bases). Germline V CDR1 and CDR2: SEHNR, FQNEAQ (reference sequence). The CDR3 covers 14 residues. Trimming cost V 1 base and J 8 bases, with 14 bases left between them. CDR3: CASSLEQGSSGYTF. The CDR3 DNA reads as TGTGCCAGCAGCTTAGAACAGGGTTCCTCAGGCTACACCTTC.

This clone was seen at least ten times. The V call is TRBV5-1, the J call TRBJ2-3, with 13 bases fitting TRBD2. The CDR3 consists of 20 residues. V was pared by 3 bases and J by 1 base, with 14 bases of the junction left unmatched. Germline V CDR1 and CDR2: SGHRS, YFSETQ. The CDR3 region is CASSSGLNRGLAGRTDTQYF. The CDR3 DNA reads as TGCGCCAGCAGCTCGGGATTAAACCGGGGACTAGCGGGACGCACAGATACGCAGTATTTT.

For this clone: The same CDR3 arises from other DNA sequences in this sample as well. CDR3 sequence: CASSFGTGPYEQYF. CDR3 nucleotide sequence: TGCGCCAGCAGCTTTGGGACAGGCCCCTACGAGCAGTACTTC. This rearrangement joins TRBV5-1 to TRBJ2-7, with 8 positions matching TRBD1. The length of the CDR3 is 14 residues. The V gene's germline CDR1 is SGHRS and CDR2 YFSETQ. V was clipped by 2 bases and J by 2 bases; unmatched bases: 3.